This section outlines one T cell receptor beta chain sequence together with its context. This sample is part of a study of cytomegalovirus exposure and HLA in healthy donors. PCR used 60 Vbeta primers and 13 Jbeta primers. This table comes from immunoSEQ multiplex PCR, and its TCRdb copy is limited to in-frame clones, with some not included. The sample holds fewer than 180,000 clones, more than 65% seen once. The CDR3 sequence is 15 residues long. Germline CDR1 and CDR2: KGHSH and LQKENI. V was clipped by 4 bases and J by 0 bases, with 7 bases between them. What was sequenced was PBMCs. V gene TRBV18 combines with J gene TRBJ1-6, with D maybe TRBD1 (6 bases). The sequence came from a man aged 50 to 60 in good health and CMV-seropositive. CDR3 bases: TGTGCCAGCTCACTGACAGGCTCCTATAATTCACCCCTCCACTTT. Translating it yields CASSLTGSYNSPLHF.